The 2 T cell receptor beta chains listed next were all sequenced from one sample in a study of blood T cells in healthy people across ages. A second PCR, run for about 7 to 11 cycles, used a sample-barcoded 5' primer plus a J-beta primer mix. In TCRdb, the 5' RACE reads were re-called with MiXCR into one record per CDR3 protein. The sample contains 800,000 to 1,300,000 distinct CDR3 sequences, less than 25% of which appear only once. A further study also used this sample, focusing on T cells of mothers and their children.

Sample: blood. These receptors were obtained from a girl aged 2-15 years in good health.

The rearrangement uses TRBV4-1 and TRBJ2-4, with TRBD2 matching over 13 bases. This CDR3 has 17 residues. Germline values: CDR1 MGHRA, CDR2 YSYEKL. V gave up 5 bases and J gave up 5 bases; unmatched junction bases: 9. CDR3 in DNA: TGCGCCAGCAGCTACTTCACTAGCGGGAGGGCCCAAAACATTCAGTACTTC. This gives the protein CASSYFTSGRAQNIQYF.

The genes are TRBV20-1 and TRBJ2-2, with 9 bases identical to TRBD1. Per the germline V gene, CDR1 is DFQATT and CDR2 is SNEGSKA (reference sequence). Unmatched junction bases numbered 10, after V lost 3 bases and J lost 5 bases. There are 16 residues in the CDR3. The CDR3 DNA follows: TGCAGTGCTAGGGACGTGGACAGGGGTTTGACCGGGGAGCTGTTTTTT. Its protein is CSARDVDRGLTGELFF.